The clone carrying this TCR beta chain came up once. The CDR3 has 13 amino acids. The germline V gene encodes CDR1 SGDLS and CDR2 YYNGEE. The germline V and J ends were trimmed by 0 bases and 7 bases, with 10 bases remaining between them. Profiled with immunoSEQ multiplex PCR; TCRdb holds only in-frame clones, not every one. The sample records 100,000 to 120,000 clones, just under 95% being singletons. The data were taken from a study of siplizumab effects on memory and regulatory T cells. Sequenced: CD4+ T cells sorted from blood. This sequence was found in a human donor in good health. The V call is TRBV9, the J call TRBJ1-2, with TRBD1 as a possible D gene (6 bases). In DNA form, the CDR3 reads TGTGCCAGCAGCGTAGCAAACAGGGCTGGCTACACCTTC. Its translation is CASSVANRAGYTF.